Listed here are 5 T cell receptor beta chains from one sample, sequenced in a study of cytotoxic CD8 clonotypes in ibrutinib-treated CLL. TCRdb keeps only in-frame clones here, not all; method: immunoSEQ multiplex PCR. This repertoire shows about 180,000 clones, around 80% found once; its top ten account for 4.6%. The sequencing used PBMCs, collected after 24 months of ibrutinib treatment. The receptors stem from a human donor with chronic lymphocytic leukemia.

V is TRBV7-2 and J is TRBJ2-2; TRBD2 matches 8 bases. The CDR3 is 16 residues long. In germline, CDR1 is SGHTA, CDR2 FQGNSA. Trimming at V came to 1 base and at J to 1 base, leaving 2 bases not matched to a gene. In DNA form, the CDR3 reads TGTGCCAGCAGCTTAGACGGGAGGGGGAACACCGGGGAGCTGTTTTTT. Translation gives CASSLDGRGNTGELFF.

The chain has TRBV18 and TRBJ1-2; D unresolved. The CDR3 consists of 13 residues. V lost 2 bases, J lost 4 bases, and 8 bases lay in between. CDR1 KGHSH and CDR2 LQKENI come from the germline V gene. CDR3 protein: CASSPEDGYGYTF. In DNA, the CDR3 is TGTGCCAGCTCACCAGAGGACGGCTATGGCTACACCTTC.

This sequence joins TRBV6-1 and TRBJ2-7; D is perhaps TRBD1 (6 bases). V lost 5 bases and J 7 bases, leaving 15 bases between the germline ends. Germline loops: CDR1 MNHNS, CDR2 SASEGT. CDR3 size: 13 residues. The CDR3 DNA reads TGTGCCAGCAGTACAGGGTCGTTGGGGGAGCAGTACTTC. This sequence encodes CASSTGSLGEQYF.

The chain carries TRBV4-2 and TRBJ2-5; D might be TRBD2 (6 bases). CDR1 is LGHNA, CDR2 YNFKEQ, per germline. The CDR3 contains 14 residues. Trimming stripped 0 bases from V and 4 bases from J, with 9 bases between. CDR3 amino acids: CASSQEEGRETQYF. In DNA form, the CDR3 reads TGTGCCAGCAGCCAAGAGGAGGGGCGAGAGACCCAGTACTTC.

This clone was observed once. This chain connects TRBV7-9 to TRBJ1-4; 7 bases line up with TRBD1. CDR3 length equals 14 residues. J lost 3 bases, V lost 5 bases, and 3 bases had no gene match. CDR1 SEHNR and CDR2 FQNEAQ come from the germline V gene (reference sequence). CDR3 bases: TGTGCCAGCAGCCGGGGGACAGCTAATGAAAAACTGTTTTTT. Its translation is CASSRGTANEKLFF.